This passage covers 4 T cell receptor beta chains from one sample sequenced in a study of blood T cell repertoires in COVID-19. TCRdb's copy holds only in-frame clones and misses some; the assay was immunoSEQ multiplex PCR. The data show under 200,000 clones, with 65% to 85% seen just once and roughly 19% held by the top ten. Specimen: peripheral blood. These receptors were obtained from a woman between 65 and 79 years old who had recovered from COVID-19.

The genes are TRBV6-2 or TRBV6-3 and TRBJ2-3; the match to TRBD1 covers 8 bases. In germline, CDR1 is MNHEY, CDR2 SVGEGT. CDR3 size: 15 residues. The V and J ends lost 5 bases and 1 base, in that order; junction bases with no gene match: 5. CDR3 DNA sequence: TGTGCCAGCAGTGCCCCGGGACAGGGCACAGATACGCAGTATTTT. Amino acid sequence: CASSAPGQGTDTQYF.

This chain joins TRBV12-2 and TRBJ1-1; the table's TRBD1 call for D was not verified on the DNA. TRBV12-2 represents a pseudogene. The CDR3 is 17 residues long. The CDR3 DNA follows: TGTGCAAGTCGCCCGCACCGCCCGGCAGGGGAACACACTGAAGCTTTCTTT. Protein product: CASRPHRPAGEHTEAFF.

This clone was observed a few times. This chain uses TRBV30 with TRBJ1-5; perhaps TRBD1 as D (6 bases). Germline V lookup: CDR1 GTSNPN, CDR2 SVGIG (reference sequence). The CDR3 has 16 residues. The V and J ends lost 2 bases and 3 bases respectively, with 17 bases between them. The CDR3 region is CAWSSHLDRFNQPQHF. CDR3 bases: TGTGCCTGGAGTTCACACCTAGACAGGTTCAATCAGCCCCAGCATTTT.

The chain recombines TRBV11-2 with TRBJ2-5; TRBD2 matches 10 bases. V lost 1 base and J lost 2; bases outside the gene matches: 7. Per the germline V gene, CDR1 is SGHAT and CDR2 is FQNNGV. The CDR3 runs to 17 residues. The CDR3 region is CASSLGASGGQQETQYF. The CDR3 nucleotides are TGTGCCAGCAGCTTAGGGGCTAGCGGGGGCCAACAAGAGACCCAGTACTTC.